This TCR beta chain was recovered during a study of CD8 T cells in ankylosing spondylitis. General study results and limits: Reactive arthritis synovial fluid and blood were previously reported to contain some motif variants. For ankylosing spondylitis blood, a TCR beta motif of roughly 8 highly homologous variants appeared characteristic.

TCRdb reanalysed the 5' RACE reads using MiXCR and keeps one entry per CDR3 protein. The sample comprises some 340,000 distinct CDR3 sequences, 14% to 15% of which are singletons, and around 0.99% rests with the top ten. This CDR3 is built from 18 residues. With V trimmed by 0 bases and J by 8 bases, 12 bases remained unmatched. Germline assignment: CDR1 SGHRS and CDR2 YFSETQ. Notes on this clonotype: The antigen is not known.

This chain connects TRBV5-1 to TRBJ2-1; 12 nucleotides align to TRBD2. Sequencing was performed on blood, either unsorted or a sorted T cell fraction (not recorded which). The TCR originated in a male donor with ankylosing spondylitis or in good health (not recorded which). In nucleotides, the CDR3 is TGCGCCAGCAGCTTGGAGGCTAGCGGGAGGGCAGGTCAAGATGAGCAGTTCTTC. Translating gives CASSLEASGRAGQDEQFF.